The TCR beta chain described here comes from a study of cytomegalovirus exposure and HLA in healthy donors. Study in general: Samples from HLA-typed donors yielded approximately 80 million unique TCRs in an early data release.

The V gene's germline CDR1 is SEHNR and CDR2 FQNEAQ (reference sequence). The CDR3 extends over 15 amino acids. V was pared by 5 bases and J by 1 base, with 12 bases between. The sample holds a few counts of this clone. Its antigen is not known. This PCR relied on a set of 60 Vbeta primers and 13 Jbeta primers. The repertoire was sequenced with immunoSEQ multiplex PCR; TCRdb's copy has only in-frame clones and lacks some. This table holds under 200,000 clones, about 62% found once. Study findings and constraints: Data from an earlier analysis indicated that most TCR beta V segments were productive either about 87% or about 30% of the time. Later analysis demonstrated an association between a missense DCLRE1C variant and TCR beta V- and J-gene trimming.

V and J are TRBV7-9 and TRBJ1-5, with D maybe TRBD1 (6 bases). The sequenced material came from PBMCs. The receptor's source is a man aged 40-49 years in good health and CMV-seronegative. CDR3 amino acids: CASSQQGGSNQPQHF. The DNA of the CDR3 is TGTGCCAGCAGCCAACAGGGTGGGAGCAATCAGCCCCAGCATTTT.